The clone carrying this T cell receptor beta chain appeared a single time. Germline values: CDR1 SGDLS, CDR2 YYNGEE. The CDR3 extends over 14 amino acids. V trimming: 4 bases; J trimming: 2 bases; junction bases outside the gene matches: 6. This sample is drawn from a study of blood T cell repertoires in COVID-19. Study-wide background: From T cells, B-cell-depleted T cells, or PBMCs came the material, which was cDNA or gDNA.

Clones were sequenced by immunoSEQ multiplex PCR, and TCRdb holds only the in-frame ones, with some missing. The table includes tens of thousands of clones, roughly four fifths detected once. The TCR sequence derives from an elderly woman with acute or convalescent COVID-19. J is TRBJ2-7 and V is TRBV9, with 7 bases matching TRBD2. Material for sequencing was peripheral blood. The CDR3 sequence: CASSLSGEPYEQYF. CDR3 DNA: TGTGCCAGCAGCTTGAGCGGGGAGCCCTACGAGCAGTACTTC.